Included here is one TCR beta chain sequence, with context. Its specificity is unknown. The sample is drawn from a study of identifying expanded T cells in peripheral blood. Points from the study as a whole: Variance in clone template counts between roughly 2-week samples significantly increased with total template count across all healthy donors. Around 1.2 clones differed between technical replicates, versus around 15 and 18 over time.

Collection occurred without any documented infections or immune events in donors. In germline, CDR1 is LNHDA, CDR2 SQIVND (reference sequence). Trimming cost V 8 bases and J 8 bases, with 27 bases left between them. This CDR3 contains 17 residues. Method: immunoSEQ multiplex PCR; TCRdb's copy keeps in-frame clones and lacks some. Counted here are fewer than 65,000 clones, about 90% occurring once; the ten biggest clones make up roughly 4.5%. The chain carries TRBV19 and TRBJ1-4, with unresolved D. This TCR was recovered from a person aged 18-70 years in good health. The sequenced material came from blood. For the CDR3, the DNA is TGTGCCAGTCCTTGCGGTGTCCCGGACGGTCTACAGGAAAAACTGTTTTTT. Amino acids: CASPCGVPDGLQEKLFF.